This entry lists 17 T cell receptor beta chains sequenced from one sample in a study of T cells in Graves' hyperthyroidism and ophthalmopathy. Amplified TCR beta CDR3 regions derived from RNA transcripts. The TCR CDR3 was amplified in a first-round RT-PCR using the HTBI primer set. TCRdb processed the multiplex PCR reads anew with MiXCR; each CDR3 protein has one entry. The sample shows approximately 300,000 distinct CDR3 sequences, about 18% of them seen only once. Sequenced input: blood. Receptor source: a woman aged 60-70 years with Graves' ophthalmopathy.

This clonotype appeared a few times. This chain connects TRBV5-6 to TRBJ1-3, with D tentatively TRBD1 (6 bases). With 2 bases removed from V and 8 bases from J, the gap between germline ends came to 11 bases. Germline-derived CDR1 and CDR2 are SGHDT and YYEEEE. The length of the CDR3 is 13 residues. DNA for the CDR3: TGTGCCAGCAGCTTCGGGGGCAGAGACACCATATATTTT. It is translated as CASSFGGRDTIYF.

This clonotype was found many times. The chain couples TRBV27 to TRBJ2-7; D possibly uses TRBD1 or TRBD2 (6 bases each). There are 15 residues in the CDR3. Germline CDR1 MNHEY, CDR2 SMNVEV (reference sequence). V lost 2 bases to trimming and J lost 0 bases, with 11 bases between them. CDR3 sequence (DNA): TGTGCCAGCAGTTTAGGAGGGGGGCTCTCCTACGAGCAGTACTTC. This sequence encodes CASSLGGGLSYEQYF.

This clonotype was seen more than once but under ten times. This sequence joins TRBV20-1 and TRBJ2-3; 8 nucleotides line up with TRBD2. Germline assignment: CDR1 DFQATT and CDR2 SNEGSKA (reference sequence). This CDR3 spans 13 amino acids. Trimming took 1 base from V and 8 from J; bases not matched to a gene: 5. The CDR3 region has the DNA TGCAGTGCTAGAGGGGGTACTAGCGGTACGCAGTATTTT. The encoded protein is CSARGGTSGTQYF.

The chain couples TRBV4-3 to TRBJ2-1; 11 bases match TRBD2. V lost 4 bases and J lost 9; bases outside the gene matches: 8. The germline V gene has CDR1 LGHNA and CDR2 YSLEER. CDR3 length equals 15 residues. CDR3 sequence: CASSRELAGVIEQFF. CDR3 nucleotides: TGCGCCAGCAGCCGCGAACTAGCGGGAGTGATTGAGCAGTTCTTC.

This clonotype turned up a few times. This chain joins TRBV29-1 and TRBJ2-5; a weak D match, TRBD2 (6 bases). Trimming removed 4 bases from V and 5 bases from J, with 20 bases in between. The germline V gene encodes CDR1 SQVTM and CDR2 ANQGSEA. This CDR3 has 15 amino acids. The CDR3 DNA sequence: TGCAGCGTTGCACCAAGGAGGGGCCGGGCCGAGACCCAGTACTTC. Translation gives CSVAPRRGRAETQYF.

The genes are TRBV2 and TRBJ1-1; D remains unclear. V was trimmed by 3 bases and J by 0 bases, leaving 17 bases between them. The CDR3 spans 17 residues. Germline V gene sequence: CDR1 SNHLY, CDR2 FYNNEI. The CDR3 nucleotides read TGTGCCAGCAGTGATATTTCGGGCAGTAAAGTGAACACTGAAGCTTTCTTT. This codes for CASSDISGSKVNTEAFF.

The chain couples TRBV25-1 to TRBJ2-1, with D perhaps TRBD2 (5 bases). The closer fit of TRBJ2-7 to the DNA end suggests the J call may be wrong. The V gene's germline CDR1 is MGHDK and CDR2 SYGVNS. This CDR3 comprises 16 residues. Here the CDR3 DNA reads TGTGCCAGCAGTATGGATATAAGCGGAGGCTACAATGAGCAGTACTTC. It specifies CASSMDISGGYNEQYF.

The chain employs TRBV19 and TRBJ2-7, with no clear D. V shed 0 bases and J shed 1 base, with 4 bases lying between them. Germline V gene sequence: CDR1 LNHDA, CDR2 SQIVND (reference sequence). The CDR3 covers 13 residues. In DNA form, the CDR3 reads TGTGCCAGTAGTATAGATTGGTCCTACGAGCAGTACTTC. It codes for CASSIDWSYEQYF.

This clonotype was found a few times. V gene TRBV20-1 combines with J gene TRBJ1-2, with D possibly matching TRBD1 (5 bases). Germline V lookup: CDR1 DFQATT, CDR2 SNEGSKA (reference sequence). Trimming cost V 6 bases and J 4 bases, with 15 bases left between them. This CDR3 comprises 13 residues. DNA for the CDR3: TGCAGTGCGAGCCCCTCAGGGTCCTATGGCTACACCTTC. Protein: CSASPSGSYGYTF.

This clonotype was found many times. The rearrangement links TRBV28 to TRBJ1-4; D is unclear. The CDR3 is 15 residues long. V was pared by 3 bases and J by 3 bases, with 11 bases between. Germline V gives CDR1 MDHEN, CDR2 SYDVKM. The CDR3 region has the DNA TGTGCCAGCAGTTTCTCACCTCCTTCTAATGAAAAACTGTTTTTT. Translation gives CASSFSPPSNEKLFF.

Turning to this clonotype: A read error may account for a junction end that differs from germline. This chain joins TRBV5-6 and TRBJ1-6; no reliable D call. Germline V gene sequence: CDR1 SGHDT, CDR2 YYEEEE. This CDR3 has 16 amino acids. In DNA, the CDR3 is TGTCCCAGCAGCTCGCCCGGCAGGATGCATAATTCACCCCTCCACTTT. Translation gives CPSSSPGRMHNSPLHF.

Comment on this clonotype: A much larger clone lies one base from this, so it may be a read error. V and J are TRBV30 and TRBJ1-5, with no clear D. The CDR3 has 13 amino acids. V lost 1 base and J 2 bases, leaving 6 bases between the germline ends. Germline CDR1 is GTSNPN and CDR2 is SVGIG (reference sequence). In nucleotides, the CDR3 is TGTGCCTGGAGTGCAGGACGCAATCAGCCCCAGCATTTT. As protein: CAWSAGRNQPQHF.

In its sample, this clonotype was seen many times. The CDR3 protein is CASSSLPMGTVRLGGYTF. In DNA, the CDR3 is TGTGCCAGCAGCTCTTTACCCATGGGGACAGTTCGGCTAGGCGGCTACACCTTC. This rearrangement joins TRBV5-8 to TRBJ1-2, with 7 nucleotides matching TRBD1. The germline CDR1 and CDR2 sequences are SGHTS and YDEGEE. The V segment lost 3 bases and the J segment 8 bases; nucleotides outside the gene matches: 22. This CDR3 is built from 18 residues.

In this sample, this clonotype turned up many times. CDR3: CSARGTGGTTNEKLFF. CDR3 nucleotide sequence: TGCAGTGCTAGGGGGACAGGGGGCACTACTAATGAAAAACTGTTTTTT. The gene calls are TRBV20-1 and TRBJ1-4; 12 nucleotides agree with TRBD1. Germline V gene lookup returns CDR1 DFQATT and CDR2 SNEGSKA (reference sequence). V was pared by 3 bases and J by 2 bases, with 4 bases of the junction left unmatched. There are 16 residues in the CDR3.

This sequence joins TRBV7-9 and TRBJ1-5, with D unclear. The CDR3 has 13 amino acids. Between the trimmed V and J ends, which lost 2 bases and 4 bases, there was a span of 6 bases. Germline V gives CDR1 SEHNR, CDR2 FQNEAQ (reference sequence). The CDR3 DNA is TGTGCCAGCAGCTTATACGGGAATCAGCCCCAGCATTTT. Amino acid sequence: CASSLYGNQPQHF.

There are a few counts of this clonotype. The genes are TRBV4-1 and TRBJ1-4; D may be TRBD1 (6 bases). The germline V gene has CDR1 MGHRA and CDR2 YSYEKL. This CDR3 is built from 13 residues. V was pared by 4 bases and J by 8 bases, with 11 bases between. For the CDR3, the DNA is TGCGCCAGCAGCCCACAAAGGGGGGAAAAACTGTTTTTT. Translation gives CASSPQRGEKLFF.

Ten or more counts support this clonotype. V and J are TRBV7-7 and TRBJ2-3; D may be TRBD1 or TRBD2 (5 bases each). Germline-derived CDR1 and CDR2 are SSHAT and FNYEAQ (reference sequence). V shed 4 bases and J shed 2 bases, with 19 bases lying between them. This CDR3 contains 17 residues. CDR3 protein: CASSSTPGPRPTDTQYF. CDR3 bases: TGTGCCAGCAGCTCAACCCCGGGACCCAGGCCCACAGATACGCAGTATTTT.